This T cell receptor (beta chain) stems from a study of blood T cell repertoires in COVID-19. Study at large: Acute and convalescent COVID-19 specimens originated in the United States, Italy and Spain. In each case, the material was cDNA or gDNA derived from T cells, B-cell-depleted T cells, or PBMCs.

In the original processing: Counts of nucleated cells, estimated from reference gene primer amplification, were obtained. Here immunoSEQ multiplex PCR was the method, and the copy in TCRdb shows in-frame clones only, minus some. V, J and clone size were drawn from that table, and D and trimming were deduced from the DNA. There are 180,000 or so clones in the sample; around 80% occur only once, and roughly 9.1% lies in the top ten. This CDR3 spans 12 amino acids. The V and J ends lost 0 bases and 6 bases respectively, with 6 bases between them. Germline V lookup: CDR1 SQVTM, CDR2 ANQGSEA. The chain has TRBV29-1 and TRBJ2-1; no firm D call. The clonotype comes from a woman in her sixties or seventies with acute or convalescent COVID-19. The sequencing sample was made of peripheral blood. The chain's CDR3 is CSVEEAVNEQFF. The CDR3 nucleotides read TGCAGCGTTGAAGAGGCGGTCAATGAGCAGTTCTTC.